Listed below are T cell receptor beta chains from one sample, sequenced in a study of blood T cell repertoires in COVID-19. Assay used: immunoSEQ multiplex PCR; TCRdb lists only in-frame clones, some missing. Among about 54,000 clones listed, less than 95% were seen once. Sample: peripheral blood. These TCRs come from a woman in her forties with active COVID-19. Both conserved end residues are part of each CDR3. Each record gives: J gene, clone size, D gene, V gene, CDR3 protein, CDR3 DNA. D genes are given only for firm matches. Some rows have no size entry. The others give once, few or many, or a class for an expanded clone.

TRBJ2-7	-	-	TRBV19	CASSLRTLHEQYF	TGTGCCAGTAGTTTACGGACTTTACACGAGCAGTACTTC
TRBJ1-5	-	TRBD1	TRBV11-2	CASSLTGARDQPQHF	TGTGCCAGCAGCTTGACAGGGGCGAGAGATCAGCCCCAGCATTTT
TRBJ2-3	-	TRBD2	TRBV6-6	CASRTSGGAGDTQYF	TGTGCCAGCCGGACTAGCGGGGGGGCCGGAGATACGCAGTATTTT
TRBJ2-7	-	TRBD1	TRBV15	CATRGHGTASYEQYF	TGTGCCACCAGAGGACACGGGACAGCGTCCTACGAGCAGTACTTC
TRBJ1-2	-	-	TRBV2	CASSEVKISGYTF	TGTGCCAGCAGTGAGGTCAAAATCAGTGGCTACACCTTC
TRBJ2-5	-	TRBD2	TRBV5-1	CASSLSKRGGQETQYF	TGCGCCAGCAGCTTATCAAAGCGGGGGGGGCAAGAGACCCAGTACTTC
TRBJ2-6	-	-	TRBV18	CASSRRVPGANVLTF	TGTGCCAGCTCTCGCAGGGTACCGGGGGCCAACGTCCTGACTTTC
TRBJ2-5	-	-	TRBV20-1	CSARREFAQYF	TGCAGTGCTAGGAGGGAGTTCGCCCAGTACTTC
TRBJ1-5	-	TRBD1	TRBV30	CAWSRDRGPQPQHF	TGTGCCTGGAGTAGGGACAGGGGGCCTCAGCCCCAGCATTTT
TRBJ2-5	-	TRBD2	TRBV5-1	CASSLRARGGAAETQYF	TGCGCCAGCAGCTTGAGGGCCCGCGGGGGGGCGGCGGAGACCCAGTACTTC
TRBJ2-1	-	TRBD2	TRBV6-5	CASSSRSGRGSNEQFF	TGTGCCAGCAGTTCGAGAAGTGGGCGGGGGTCGAATGAGCAGTTCTTC
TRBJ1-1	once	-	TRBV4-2	CASSQDRGGWENTEAFF	TGTGCCAGCAGCCAAGATCGGGGGGGTTGGGAGAACACTGAAGCTTTCTTT
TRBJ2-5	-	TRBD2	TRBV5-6	CASSPGLAGGETQYF	TGTGCCAGCAGCCCCGGACTAGCGGGGGGAGAGACCCAGTACTTC
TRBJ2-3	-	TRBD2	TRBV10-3	CAISTSGGVDTQYF	TGTGCCATCAGTACTAGCGGGGGGGTCGATACGCAGTATTTT
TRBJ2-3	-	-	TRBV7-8	CASSLAPGGRGTDTQYF	TGTGCCAGCAGCCTCGCTCCGGGGGGCCGGGGCACAGATACGCAGTATTTT
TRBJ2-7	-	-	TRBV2	CASMGPEVNEQYF	TGTGCCAGCATGGGCCCGGAGGTCAACGAGCAGTACTTC
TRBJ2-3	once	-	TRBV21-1	CASSKVYYRLKWDTQYF	TGTGCCAGCAGCAAAGTATACTACAGGCTGAAATGGGATACGCAGTATTTT
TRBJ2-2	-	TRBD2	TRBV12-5	CASGPSGGYTGELFF	TGTGCTAGTGGCCCTAGCGGGGGGTACACCGGGGAGCTGTTTTTT
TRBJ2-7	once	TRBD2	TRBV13	CASSSGLAASYEQYF	TGTGCCAGCAGCTCGGGACTAGCGGCCTCCTACGAGCAGTACTTC
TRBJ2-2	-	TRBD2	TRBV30	CASGTSSGMVGELFF	TGTGCCTCTGGAACGTCTAGCGGCATGGTCGGGGAGCTGTTTTTT
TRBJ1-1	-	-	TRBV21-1	CASSVNGRDRAMDTEAFF	TGTGCCAGCAGTGTAAATGGCCGGGACAGGGCAATGGACACTGAAGCTTTCTTT
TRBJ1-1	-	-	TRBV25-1	CASRVPFETTNTEAFF	TGTGCCAGCAGAGTGCCATTTGAGACAACGAACACTGAAGCTTTCTTT
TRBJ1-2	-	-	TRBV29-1	CPPKGLKGYGYTF	TGTCCTCCAAAGGGCCTCAAGGGGTATGGCTACACCTTC
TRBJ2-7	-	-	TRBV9	CASSVGIAAYEQYF	TGTGCCAGCAGCGTAGGGATTGCGGCCTACGAGCAGTACTTC
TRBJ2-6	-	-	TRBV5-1	CASSLQPTGSGANVLTF	TGCGCCAGCAGCTTACAACCGACGGGTTCTGGGGCCAACGTCCTGACTTTC
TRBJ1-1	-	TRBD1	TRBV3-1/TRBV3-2	CASSVRDRRSEAFF	TGTGCCAGCAGCGTCCGGGACAGGCGGTCGGAAGCTTTCTTT
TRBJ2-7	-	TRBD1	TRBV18	CASSPLSQGDAEQYF	TGTGCCAGCTCACCACTTTCCCAGGGGGACGCCGAGCAGTACTTC
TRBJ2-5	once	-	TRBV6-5	CASSRGLFQETQYF	TGTGCCAGCAGCCGAGGGCTTTTCCAAGAGACCCAGTACTTC
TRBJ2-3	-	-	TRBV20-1	CSSYWTDTQYF	TGCAGTTCGTACTGGACAGATACGCAGTATTTT
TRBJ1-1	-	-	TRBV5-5	CASSLVGGGFEAFF	TGTGCCAGCAGCTTGGTAGGCGGCGGATTTGAAGCTTTCTTT
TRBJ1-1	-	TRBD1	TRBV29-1	CSVEDPFARRQGSLTEAFF	TGCAGCGTTGAAGATCCCTTCGCCAGAAGACAGGGGAGTTTGACTGAAGCTTTCTTT